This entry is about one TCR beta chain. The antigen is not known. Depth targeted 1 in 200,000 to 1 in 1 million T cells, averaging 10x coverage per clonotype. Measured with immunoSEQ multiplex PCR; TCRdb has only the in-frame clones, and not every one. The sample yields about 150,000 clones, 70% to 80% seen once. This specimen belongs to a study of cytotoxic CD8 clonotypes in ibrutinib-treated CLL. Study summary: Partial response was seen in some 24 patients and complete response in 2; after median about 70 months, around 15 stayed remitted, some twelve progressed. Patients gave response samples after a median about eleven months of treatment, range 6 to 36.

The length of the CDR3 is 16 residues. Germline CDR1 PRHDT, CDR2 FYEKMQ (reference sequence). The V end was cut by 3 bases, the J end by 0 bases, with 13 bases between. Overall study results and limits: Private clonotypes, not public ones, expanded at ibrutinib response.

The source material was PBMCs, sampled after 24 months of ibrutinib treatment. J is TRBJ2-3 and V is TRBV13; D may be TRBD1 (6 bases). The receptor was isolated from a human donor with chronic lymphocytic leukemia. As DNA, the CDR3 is TGTGCCAGCAGCTTCTCTGGGACACGTAGCACAGATACGCAGTATTTT. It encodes CASSFSGTRSTDTQYF.